The entry below describes one T cell receptor beta chain. Its antigen is not identified. Every single patient, without exception, relapsed after autologous stem cell transplantation, and brentuximab vedotin exposure varied. The CD4+ T cells used were purified from thawed PBMCs through magnetic negative selection. Germline V gene sequence: CDR1 MNHEY, CDR2 SVGAGI. J was trimmed by 4 bases and V by 1 base; bases with no gene match: 2. The CDR3 totals 14 residues. Produced via immunoSEQ multiplex PCR; TCRdb's table is partial and in-frame only. The data show thousands of clones, about 74% seen once. These data come from a study of PD-1 blockade in classical Hodgkin lymphoma. Study-level background: Patients got intravenous nivolumab 3 mg/kg every 2 weeks. Study-wide results and caveats: A significant rise in TCR diversity was seen by C4D1 for CD4+ cells but not for CD8+ cells.

The sample in question was CD4+ T cells from blood, obtained at baseline. V usage is TRBV6-5 and J usage is TRBJ1-2, with 8 bases identical to TRBD1. The sequence derives from a human donor with classical Hodgkin lymphoma. The CDR3 loop is CASSYLGTGYGYTF. The DNA of the CDR3 is TGTGCCAGCAGTTACTTAGGGACAGGCTATGGCTACACCTTC.